The sequence of this T cell receptor (beta chain) was determined in a study of blood T cell repertoires in COVID-19. Study details: Sources were T cells, B-cell-depleted T cells, or PBMCs; the material itself was cDNA or gDNA.

In the original workflow: Reference gene primer amplification yielded estimated nucleated cell counts. Generated by immunoSEQ multiplex PCR, the TCRdb table keeps only in-frame clones and is missing some. The V and J calls and clone size come from that table; D and trimming were worked out from the DNA. The profile shows about 140,000 clones, roughly 80% of them singletons. This CDR3 is built from 16 residues. The trim removed 2 bases at V and 2 bases at J, leaving 8 bases unmatched. Looked up from germline, CDR1 is LNHNV and CDR2 is YYDKDF (reference sequence). The sequenced material came from peripheral blood. This receptor was obtained from a woman aged 60 to 75 with acute or convalescent COVID-19. This chain connects TRBV15 to TRBJ1-1; 7 nucleotides align to TRBD1. CDR3 sequence: CATSRKLGQDNTEAFF. The CDR3 coding sequence is TGTGCCACCAGCAGAAAACTAGGACAGGATAACACTGAAGCTTTCTTT.